The clone carrying this TCR beta chain was seen a single time. Original analysis: Reference gene primer amplification gave estimated nucleated cell counts. Sequencing was performed with immunoSEQ multiplex PCR; in TCRdb, only in-frame clones are kept and a portion is missing. That table furnishes V, J and clone size, whereas the DNA furnished D and trimming. The sample contains 250,000 to 300,000 clones, 83% of which appear only once. The ends were cut back, 7 bases at V and 0 bases at J, with 9 bases in the middle. The CDR3 is 13 amino acids. The germline CDR1 and CDR2 sequences are LNHDA and SQIVND (reference sequence). This specimen comes from a study of blood T cell repertoires in COVID-19. Study at large: Italy, Spain and the United States were the sources of the convalescent and acute COVID-19 samples. From T cells, B-cell-depleted T cells, or PBMCs came the material, which was cDNA or gDNA.

The TCR originated in a man older than 75 with acute or convalescent COVID-19. Sequencing used peripheral blood. The rearrangement uses TRBV19 and TRBJ1-1; the D is unclear. This chain's CDR3 is CASTFTLNTEAFF. Here the CDR3 DNA reads TGTGCCAGTACCTTTACATTGAACACTGAAGCTTTCTTT.